The 16 T cell receptor beta chains reported below all come from one sample, sequenced in a study of PD-1 blockade in classical Hodgkin lymphoma. Assay: immunoSEQ multiplex PCR; the TCRdb copy retains only in-frame clones and omits some. The sample includes some 30,000 clones, 85% to 90% of them seen just once. Stated time point: cycle 4 day 1 (C4D1), after less than 7 weeks of nivolumab. Every patient was affected by relapse after autologous stem cell transplantation, while exposure to brentuximab vedotin was not uniform. Researchers report purifying CD4+ T cells from thawed PBMCs by magnetic negative selection. The sequences come from CD4+ T cells from blood, collected before the fourth cycle of nivolumab. The receptor set was obtained from a human donor with classical Hodgkin lymphoma.

V usage is TRBV7-2 and J usage is TRBJ1-2; 7 bases are shared with TRBD1. CDR3 length: 14 amino acids. V lost 5 bases, J lost 8 bases, and 11 bases stayed unmatched. Germline assignment: CDR1 SGHTA and CDR2 FQGNSA. In DNA, the CDR3 is TGTGCCAGCAGCCCCGGGACAGCACCACGGGGCTACACCTTC. Translated: CASSPGTAPRGYTF. Variable domain in full (rest from reference TRBV7-2 and TRBJ1-2): GAGVSQSPSNKVTEKGKDVELRCDPISGHTALYWYRQSLGQGLEFLIYFQGNSAPDKSGLPSDRFSAERTGGSVSTLTIQRTQQEDSAVYLCASSPGTAPRGYTFGSGTRLTVV.

V is TRBV4-2 and J is TRBJ1-1; a possible D gene is TRBD1 (6 bases). The CDR3 is 16 amino acids. Germline-derived CDR1 and CDR2 are LGHNA and YNFKEQ. V gave up 0 bases and J gave up 6 bases, with 17 bases separating them. The CDR3 DNA sequence: TGTGCCAGCAGCCAAGATGGGGGCTTCAACCGCGCTGAAGCTTTCTTT. Translating gives CASSQDGGFNRAEAFF.

The chain joins TRBV30 to TRBJ1-2, with a possible D match to TRBD1 (5 bases). Germline CDR1 is GTSNPN and CDR2 is SVGIG (reference sequence). V was cut by 2 bases and J by 4 bases, with 14 bases left in between. The CDR3 length is 14 residues. The CDR3 DNA is TGTGCCTGGAGTACCGGGGGACCCGGCTATGGCTACACCTTC. It codes for CAWSTGGPGYGYTF.

The chain recombines TRBV5-4 with TRBJ1-5, with D maybe TRBD1 (5 bases). Trimming shortened V by 4 bases and J by 1 base, and 12 bases separated the two germline ends. The CDR3 length is 15 residues. From germline, CDR1 is SGHNT and CDR2 YYREEE (reference sequence). CDR3 coding DNA: TGTGCCAGCAGCCACGGGGGGGTCAGCAATCAGCCCCAGCATTTT. Amino acids: CASSHGGVSNQPQHF.

The J gene is TRBJ2-1, the V gene TRBV6-5, with D unresolved. This CDR3 contains 15 residues. The germline CDR1 and CDR2 sequences are MNHEY and SVGAGI. V was trimmed by 2 bases and J by 6 bases, leaving 14 bases between them. The CDR3 DNA sequence: TGTGCCAGCAGTTACGGGTGGGTTGGCACCAATGAGCAGTTCTTC. Translated, it gives CASSYGWVGTNEQFF.

The chain links TRBV19 to TRBJ1-4; TRBD1 agrees at 10 bases. Trimming took 10 bases from V and 1 from J; bases not matched to a gene: 3. The CDR3 runs to 14 residues. The germline CDR1 and CDR2 sequences are LNHDA and SQIVND (reference sequence). Here the CDR3 DNA reads TGTGCCACCGGACAGGGGGTAACTAATGAAAAACTGTTTTTT. This sequence encodes CATGQGVTNEKLFF.

The rearrangement joins TRBV5-5 to TRBJ2-7, with 10 nucleotides matching TRBD2. This CDR3 region has 14 residues. V was clipped by 2 bases and J by 6 bases; unmatched bases: 5. From germline, CDR1 is SGHKS and CDR2 YYEKEE (reference sequence). CDR3 amino acids: CASSLLAGNGEQYF. The DNA for the CDR3 is TGTGCCAGCAGCTTACTAGCGGGAAACGGCGAGCAGTACTTC.

CDR3 DNA sequence: TGTGCCAGCAGTTTATTTTTCGGGCCAACTAATGAAAAACTGTTTTTT. Translation gives CASSLFFGPTNEKLFF. This sequence joins TRBV28 and TRBJ1-4; D is undetermined. The CDR3 loop spans 16 amino acids. V lost 1 base and J lost 0, with 9 bases in between. The germline CDR1 and CDR2 sequences are MDHEN and SYDVKM. Combining the CDR3 with reference TRBV28 and TRBJ1-4 gives the whole variable domain DVKVTQSSRYLVKRTGEKVFLECVQDMDHENMFWYRQDPGLGLRLIYFSYDVKMKEKGDIPEGYSVSREKKERFSLILESASTNQTSMYLCASSLFFGPTNEKLFFGSGTQLSVL.

The J gene is TRBJ1-2, the V gene TRBV4-3; D is unresolved. Germline-derived CDR1 and CDR2 are LGHNA and YSLEER. Trimming stripped 0 bases from V and 0 bases from J, with 8 bases between. This CDR3 has 15 residues. CDR3 in amino acids: CASSQDSGPNYGYTF. Here the CDR3 DNA reads TGCGCCAGCAGCCAAGACTCAGGCCCTAACTATGGCTACACCTTC.

This chain uses TRBV2 with TRBJ1-3, with 9 bases that match TRBD1. V lost 6 bases and J lost 0; bases outside the gene matches: 6. The CDR3 covers 16 residues. Germline V CDR1 and CDR2: SNHLY, FYNNEI. In nucleotides, the CDR3 is TGTGCCAGCAGCTGGGACAGGGCAAGCTCTGGAAACACCATATATTTT. It encodes CASSWDRASSGNTIYF. The entire variable domain, with the rest obtained from reference TRBV2 and TRBJ1-3, is as follows: EPEVTQTPSHQVTQMGQEVILRCVPISNHLYFYWYRQILGQKVEFLVSFYNNEISEKSEIFDDQFSVERPDGSNFTLKIRSTKLEDSAMYFCASSWDRASSGNTIYFGEGSWLTVV.

The J gene is TRBJ2-7, the V gene TRBV7-2; D gene unclear. This CDR3 has 15 amino acids. The germline CDR1 and CDR2 sequences are SGHTA and FQGNSA. V lost 5 bases to trimming and J lost 2 bases, with 16 bases between them. The CDR3 DNA reads as TGTGCCAGCAGCGGCGCGGCTTTACCAACCTACGAGCAGTACTTC. This translates into CASSGAALPTYEQYF.

CDR3: CASSPGGTGVYNEQFF. DNA of the CDR3: TGTGCCAGCAGTCCCGGGGGGACAGGGGTATACAATGAGCAGTTCTTC. V and J are TRBV28 and TRBJ2-1; 10 nucleotides align to TRBD1. The CDR3 contains 16 residues. In germline, CDR1 is MDHEN, CDR2 SYDVKM. Trimming cost V 5 bases and J 4 bases; bases outside gene matches: 8.

V and J are TRBV19 and TRBJ1-2; no clear D. The germline CDR1 and CDR2 sequences are LNHDA and SQIVND (reference sequence). Trimming removed 6 bases at V and 4 bases at J, with 24 bases between. The CDR3 runs 17 residues. The CDR3: CASRPLGEGRKGYGYTF. The CDR3 nucleotides are TGTGCCAGTAGGCCCCTCGGAGAGGGAAGGAAAGGCTATGGCTACACCTTC. Full variable domain (remainder filled in from reference TRBV19 and TRBJ1-2): DGGITQSPKYLFRKEGQNVTLSCEQNLNHDAMYWYRQDPGQGLRLIYYSQIVNDFQKGDIAEGYSVSREKKESFPLTVTSAQKNPTAFYLCASRPLGEGRKGYGYTFGSGTRLTVV.

The V call is TRBV30, the J call TRBJ1-1, with a tentative D call TRBD1 (5 bases). CDR1 and CDR2 (germline): GTSNPN, SVGIG (reference sequence). The CDR3 has 14 amino acids. Trimming left V 3 bases short and J 1 base short, with 12 bases between. CDR3 amino acids: CAWRRGPGNTEAFF. The DNA for the CDR3 is TGTGCCTGGAGAAGGGGTCCAGGGAACACTGAAGCTTTCTTT. Full variable domain (remainder filled in from reference TRBV30 and TRBJ1-1): SQTIHQWPATLVQPVGSPLSLECTVEGTSNPNLYWYRQAAGRGLQLLFYSVGIGQISSEVPQNLSASRPQDRQFILSSKKLLLSDSGFYLCAWRRGPGNTEAFFGQGTRLTVV.

This clone was counted between two and nine times. DNA of the CDR3: TGTGCCAGCAGCTTATCCGAGACCAGCAATCAGCCCCAGCATTTT. The encoded protein is CASSLSETSNQPQHF. This rearrangement joins TRBV7-9 to TRBJ1-5; the D is unclear. This CDR3 is 15 amino acids long. Trimming took off 2 bases at V and 1 base at J, with 9 bases between the two ends. CDR1 is SEHNR and CDR2 is FQNEAQ in the germline V gene (reference sequence).

This chain joins TRBV5-5 and TRBJ1-5; D gene unclear. The CDR3 loop spans 18 amino acids. Between the trimmed V and J ends, which lost 0 bases and 1 base, there was a span of 17 bases. CDR1 is SGHKS, CDR2 YYEKEE, per germline (reference sequence). The CDR3 DNA sequence: TGTGCCAGCAGCTTGGTAGCTCCCCCGGGGAGGAGCAATCAGCCCCAGCATTTT. Protein sequence: CASSLVAPPGRSNQPQHF.